A selection of T cell receptor beta chains follows, all from one sample in a study of T-cell memory formation after mild COVID-19. TCRdb re-analysed the 5' RACE reads in MiXCR, keeping a single row per CDR3 protein. The sample has some 150,000 distinct CDR3 sequences, approximately 26% seen once. Sequences were obtained from PBMCs or a T cell subset sorted from them (not recorded which). The receptors were sampled from an adult woman who had mild COVID-19 (a few samples of this study predate the infection). Cell type and time point are not known. Each CDR3 is given with its conserved first and last residue. The size entry is marked missing in some rows and otherwise reads once, few, many or a size class.

>few|TRBV4-3|TRBJ2-3
CASSRTTSGSARSTDTQYF
>.|TRBV7-9|TRBJ2-3
CASSSALAPDTQYF
>.|TRBV12-3/TRBV12-4|TRBJ2-5
CASSFETREETQYF
>.|TRBV4-1|TRBJ2-7
CASSQGRQAYEQYF
>.|TRBV4-1|TRBJ1-1
CASSQPGQGLDAFF
>.|TRBV19|TRBJ1-2
CASSISGRGYTF
>.|TRBV4-3|TRBJ2-3
CASSQEYGGTTDTQYF
>.|TRBV7-9|TRBJ2-2
CASSLEWTSSGELFF
>.|TRBV7-8|TRBJ1-1
CASSPIGDSYTEAFF
>once|TRBV5-6|TRBJ2-3
CASSSGAAYTDTQYF
>.|TRBV5-6|TRBJ2-7
CASSPTGILNEQYF
>few|TRBV5-6|TRBJ2-7
CASSTPDRDEQYF
>few|TRBV12-3/TRBV12-4|TRBJ2-2
CASSSRDKGLAGNTGELFF
>.|TRBV7-6|TRBJ2-2
CASSLAWNTGELFF
>few|TRBV3-1|TRBJ1-2
CASSQDRDDYGYTF
>many|TRBV19|TRBJ2-3
CASSVSGLGTDTQYF
>.|TRBV7-9|TRBJ2-3
CASSTGLADFTDTQYF
>.|TRBV18|TRBJ1-2
CASSPGPGGGYTF
>.|TRBV11-2|TRBJ1-2
CASSSQGGGGGYGYTF
>few|TRBV7-2|TRBJ2-7
CASNPPWSSYEQYF
>few|TRBV4-3|TRBJ2-5
CASSQLAGVIGETQYF
>few|TRBV7-9|TRBJ2-2
CAGEGSGPNTGELFF
>many|TRBV11-2|TRBJ2-1
CASSLDAQPVNEQFF
>.|TRBV20-1|TRBJ2-5
CSARDSRETQYF